These 28 T cell receptor beta chains were sequenced from one sample in a study of T cell responses to AZD1222 COVID-19 vaccine (dated by TCRdb to the early 2020s). The label giving this sample's time point can be read as: baseline before first vaccination. The library was obtained by the immunoSEQ multiplex PCR assay. Entries here come from immuneACCESS through TCRdb and include only in-frame sequences with V and J called. Some clones fail to appear in such tables; in the studies checked, an unresolved V gene covers under half of the shortfall, and the cause of the remainder is unknown. This sample comprises over 45,000 clones, 70% to 80% of them detected only once. The ten largest clones add up to around 6.6% of the sample. Sample: peripheral blood, taken on day 0 of AZD1222 vaccination. The source of these receptors is an adult in good health.

This clone was counted between two and nine times. This chain links TRBV27 with TRBJ2-7; D gene ambiguous. There are 14 residues in the CDR3. CDR1 is MNHEY and CDR2 is SMNVEV in the germline V gene (reference sequence). With 4 bases removed from V and 2 bases from J, the gap between germline ends came to 12 bases. The CDR3 reads CASSSLDSTYEQYF. The CDR3 DNA is TGTGCCAGCAGTTCCCTTGACTCCACCTACGAGCAGTACTTC.

This sequence joins TRBV19 and TRBJ2-7; D remains unclear. Germline V gene sequence: CDR1 LNHDA, CDR2 SQIVND (reference sequence). Trimming left V 3 bases short and J 0 bases short, with 12 bases between. The CDR3 length is 15 residues. The CDR3: CASSIRLTSSYEQYF. CDR3 coding DNA: TGTGCCAGTAGTATTAGGCTAACGAGCTCCTACGAGCAGTACTTC.

The chain uses TRBV28 and TRBJ1-5; 8 nucleotides match TRBD1. The CDR3 runs to 15 residues. V lost 7 bases to trimming and J lost 6 bases; unmatched junction nucleotides: 11. CDR1 MDHEN and CDR2 SYDVKM come from the germline V gene. The CDR3 is CASTEDRVIAQPQHF. CDR3 DNA sequence: TGTGCCAGCACCGAGGACAGGGTGATCGCTCAGCCCCAGCATTTT.

The sample holds a few counts of this clone. This sequence joins TRBV9 and TRBJ1-1; 8 positions agree with TRBD1. This CDR3 has 18 residues. Per germline, CDR1 SGDLS and CDR2 YYNGEE. Losses at the gene ends were 1 base for V and 4 bases for J; bases not matched to a gene: 15. The CDR3 bases are TGTGCCAGCAGCGTAAATGTGGGCAGGGGGCTTTTTGTCACTGAAGCTTTCTTT. As protein: CASSVNVGRGLFVTEAFF.

The rearrangement links TRBV14 to TRBJ2-1, with TRBD2 matching 9 bases. This CDR3 is 16 amino acids long. V shed 4 bases, J shed 8 bases, and the junction held 12 bases outside the gene matches. The germline CDR1 and CDR2 sequences are SGHDN and FVKESK. CDR3 protein: CASSRRAGGSVHEQFF. CDR3 sequence (DNA): TGTGCCAGCAGCCGGCGAGCGGGAGGATCCGTCCATGAGCAGTTCTTC.

In the case of this clone: The same CDR3 also results from other DNA sequences found in this sample. The chain joins TRBV10-1 to TRBJ2-7; 11 bases match TRBD2. There are 15 residues in the CDR3. CDR1 is WNHNN, CDR2 SYGVQD, per germline (reference sequence). J gave up 3 bases and V 0 bases, and 1 base lay outside the gene matches. CDR3 bases: TGCGCCAGCAGTGAGTCAACTAGCGGGAGCTACGAGCAGTACTTC. This translates into CASSESTSGSYEQYF.

The chain links TRBV5-8 to TRBJ1-2; the D is unclear. V lost 4 bases and J 0 bases, leaving 10 bases between the germline ends. Germline-derived CDR1 and CDR2 are SGHTS and YDEGEE. The length of the CDR3 is 14 residues. The CDR3 reads CASSPYSSNYGYTF. CDR3 bases: TGTGCCAGCAGCCCGTACAGTTCTAACTATGGCTACACCTTC.

Worth noting for this clone: The junction shows a germline mismatch at one end, possibly a read error. The sample contains more than one DNA sequence encoding this CDR3. This chain connects TRBV30 to TRBJ2-7, with D tentatively TRBD2 (5 bases). Germline V gene data show CDR1 as GTSNPN and CDR2 as SVGIG (reference sequence). This CDR3 comprises 11 residues. The CDR3 bases are TGTGCCTGGGGGGAGTCCTACGAGCAATACTTC. This gives the protein CAWGESYEQYF.

This clone was seen once. This chain joins TRBV28 and TRBJ1-1, with D hard to call. The CDR3 consists of 14 residues. V lost 2 bases and J lost 3, with 10 bases in between. Per germline, CDR1 MDHEN and CDR2 SYDVKM. The CDR3: CASSLVGGDTEAFF. CDR3 bases: TGTGCCAGCAGTTTAGTTGGTGGGGACACTGAAGCTTTCTTT.

The rearrangement joins TRBV6-2 or TRBV6-3 to TRBJ2-5; D may be TRBD1 (5 bases). The germline gives CDR1 MNHEY, CDR2 SVGEGT. Trimming removed 2 bases at V and 5 bases at J, with 12 bases between. The CDR3 is made up of 14 amino acids. CDR3 region: CASSYDNQGETQYF. The CDR3 DNA is TGTGCCAGCAGTTACGATAATCAGGGTGAGACCCAGTACTTC.

This clone was recorded a few times. This chain uses TRBV18 with TRBJ2-2, with unresolved D. V lost 9 bases and J 6 bases, leaving 14 bases between the germline ends. The CDR3 extends over 13 amino acids. Looked up from germline, CDR1 is KGHSH and CDR2 is LQKENI. CDR3 sequence: CASCSDGSGELFF. As DNA, the CDR3 is TGTGCCAGTTGTTCGGACGGATCCGGGGAGCTGTTTTTT.

The genes are TRBV5-4 and TRBJ2-1; D is unclear. With 0 bases removed from V and 8 bases from J, the gap between germline ends came to 12 bases. Germline V CDR1 and CDR2: SGHNT, YYREEE (reference sequence). The CDR3 is made up of 14 amino acids. In DNA form, the CDR3 reads TGTGCCAGCAGCTTGGGGATGGGTTACGATGAGCAGTTCTTC. Its protein is CASSLGMGYDEQFF.

The V and J genes are TRBV19 and TRBJ1-1, with 7 bases lining up with TRBD1. The CDR3 loop spans 17 amino acids. V lost 6 bases to trimming and J lost 4 bases; unmatched junction nucleotides: 17. CDR1 and CDR2 (germline): LNHDA, SQIVND (reference sequence). The CDR3, as DNA: TGTGCCAGTAGGCCTGAGAGAGGGGGCCTCTTCTCCACTGAAGCTTTCTTT. Translated, it gives CASRPERGGLFSTEAFF.

This clone occurred a few times. The chain combines TRBV28 with TRBJ1-2, with a weak D call TRBD1 (6 bases). The V and J ends lost 3 bases and 6 bases respectively, with 11 bases between them. CDR1 MDHEN and CDR2 SYDVKM come from the germline V gene. The CDR3 runs to 13 residues. Here the CDR3 reads CASSLGAGNGYTF. The CDR3 DNA sequence: TGTGCCAGCAGTTTGGGGGCAGGGAATGGCTACACCTTC.

The genes are TRBV10-1 and TRBJ2-5; possible D gene TRBD2, 6 bases. The CDR3 loop spans 13 amino acids. The ends were cut back, 6 bases at V and 1 base at J, with 9 bases in the middle. In germline, CDR1 is WNHNN, CDR2 SYGVQD (reference sequence). The CDR3 DNA sequence: TGCGCCAGCAGGGGAGGACTCCAAGAGACCCAGTACTTC. Protein product: CASRGGLQETQYF.

The V call is TRBV6-1, the J call TRBJ1-2, with D perhaps TRBD1 (5 bases). The CDR3 spans 18 residues. Trimming removed 1 base from V and 4 bases from J, with 22 bases in between. The germline V gene encodes CDR1 MNHNS and CDR2 SASEGT. The CDR3 spells CASSEGSGLTVQSYGYTF. The CDR3, as DNA: TGTGCCAGCAGTGAAGGCTCGGGGCTCACGGTCCAAAGCTATGGCTACACCTTC.

The V call is TRBV7-9, the J call TRBJ2-1, with 13 bases that match TRBD2. V shed 5 bases and J 0 bases; nucleotides not matched to a gene: 7. In germline, CDR1 is SEHNR, CDR2 FQNEAQ (reference sequence). The CDR3 covers 18 residues. CDR3 DNA sequence: TGTGCCAGCAGCACCGGACTAGCGGGGGTGAGCTCCTACAATGAGCAGTTCTTC. Amino acids: CASSTGLAGVSSYNEQFF.

The chain has TRBV18 and TRBJ1-3, with a tentative D call TRBD1 (5 bases). Trimming cost V 1 base and J 0 bases, with 10 bases left between them. CDR1 and CDR2 from the germline V gene are KGHSH and LQKENI. The CDR3 is 16 residues long. CDR3 protein: CASSPRQSSSGNTIYF. CDR3 coding DNA: TGTGCCAGCTCACCACGACAGAGCAGCTCTGGAAACACCATATATTTT.

This chain links TRBV28 with TRBJ2-1, with 7 nucleotides matching TRBD2. V shed 7 bases, J shed 5 bases, and the junction held 11 bases outside the gene matches. CDR1 and CDR2 from the germline V gene are MDHEN and SYDVKM. The length of the CDR3 is 15 residues. The CDR3 coding sequence is TGTGCCAGCACCCCCTGGGGGGGACTCAACAATGAGCAGTTCTTC. It yields the protein CASTPWGGLNNEQFF.

J is TRBJ2-1 and V is TRBV6-1; possibly TRBD1 for D (6 bases). V lost 1 base, J lost 6 bases, and 13 bases lay in between. CDR3 length: 15 amino acids. Germline-derived CDR1 and CDR2 are MNHNS and SASEGT. CDR3 coding DNA: TGTGCCAGCAGTGAAGGGGGGCAGGGAATCAATGAGCAGTTCTTC. Translating gives CASSEGGQGINEQFF.

V and J are TRBV2 and TRBJ2-5, with no clear D. V gave up 4 bases and J gave up 5 bases, with 11 bases separating them. Germline V gene lookup returns CDR1 SNHLY and CDR2 FYNNEI. The CDR3 runs to 13 residues. CDR3 nucleotide sequence: TGTGCCAGCAGTGGATCCGTAAAGGAGACCCAGTACTTC. The encoded protein is CASSGSVKETQYF.

This chain links TRBV12-3 or TRBV12-4 with TRBJ1-5; D remains ambiguous. Trimming cost V 4 bases and J 7 bases, with 11 bases left between them. The CDR3 length is 13 residues. The CDR3, as DNA: TGTGCCAGCAGTTCCCACCCGCTACAGCCCCAGCATTTT. The encoded protein is CASSSHPLQPQHF.

In this sample, this clone turned up a few times. The chain recombines TRBV27 with TRBJ2-6; 7 nucleotides agree with TRBD2. CDR1 MNHEY and CDR2 SMNVEV come from the germline V gene (reference sequence). CDR3 length: 18 amino acids. The junction had 13 bases not matched to a gene; V was cut back by 8 bases and J by 0 bases. CDR3 in amino acids: CASGRAGSGVSGANVLTF. The CDR3 nucleotides read TGTGCCAGCGGGAGGGCAGGAAGCGGAGTCTCTGGGGCCAACGTCCTGACTTTC. Together with reference TRBV27 and TRBJ2-6, the CDR3 gives the full variable domain: EAQVTQNPRYLITVTGKKLTVTCSQNMNHEYMSWYRQDPGLGLRQIYYSMNVEVTDKGDVPEGYKVSRKEKRNFPLILESPSPNQTSLYFCASGRAGSGVSGANVLTFGAGSRLTVL.

V usage is TRBV5-1 and J usage is TRBJ1-4, with D unclear. The germline V gene encodes CDR1 SGHRS and CDR2 YFSETQ. The CDR3 extends over 15 amino acids. V was trimmed by 0 bases and J by 4 bases, leaving 10 bases between them. The CDR3 nucleotides are TGCGCCAGCAGCTTGGGCGGCAGTTATAATGAAAAACTGTTTTTT. Its protein is CASSLGGSYNEKLFF.

The chain uses TRBV5-5 and TRBJ1-1, with D possibly TRBD1 on 6 matching bases. This CDR3 has 13 residues. Germline V CDR1 and CDR2: SGHKS, YYEKEE (reference sequence). The V and J ends lost 7 bases and 0 bases respectively, with 10 bases between them. CDR3 protein: CASDRQLNTEAFF. CDR3 DNA: TGTGCCAGCGACAGGCAATTGAACACTGAAGCTTTCTTT.

The chain couples TRBV6-2 or TRBV6-3 to TRBJ1-2, with D possibly being TRBD1 (6 bases). The germline V gene encodes CDR1 MNHEY and CDR2 SVGEGT. The CDR3 runs to 13 residues. V lost 2 bases, J lost 8 bases, and 12 bases lay in between. CDR3 nucleotide sequence: TGTGCCAGCAGTTACGGAACAGGGAGCGGCTACACCTTC. Protein: CASSYGTGSGYTF.

The chain combines TRBV10-1 with TRBJ2-2, with TRBD1 matching over 9 bases. Germline CDR1 reads WNHNN; CDR2 reads SYGVQD (reference sequence). CDR3 size: 15 residues. V lost 4 bases to trimming and J lost 7 bases; unmatched junction nucleotides: 7. The CDR3 sequence: CASSGTGGYGGELFF. In DNA form, the CDR3 reads TGCGCCAGCAGTGGAACAGGGGGCTATGGCGGGGAGCTGTTTTTT.

The V gene is TRBV6-6, the J gene TRBJ1-6; maybe TRBD1 (6 bases). Germline assignment: CDR1 MNHNY and CDR2 SVGAGI (reference sequence). The CDR3 totals 15 residues. Trimming stripped 5 bases from V and 4 bases from J, with 12 bases between. The CDR3 sequence is CASSLSTGYNSPLHF. The CDR3 DNA is TGTGCCAGCAGTCTTTCGACAGGTTATAATTCACCCCTCCACTTT.